A selection of T cell receptor beta chains follows, all from one sample in a study of cytomegalovirus exposure and HLA in healthy donors. Assay used: immunoSEQ multiplex PCR; TCRdb lists only in-frame clones, some missing. The sample lists about 160,000 clones; 80% to 85% were seen once. The specimen sequenced was PBMCs. These receptor sequences come from a man aged 18-30 years in good health and CMV-seronegative. CDR3s include the opening cysteine and the closing phenylalanine or tryptophan. D genes are given only for firm matches. Size is stated for part of the rows, as once, few or many counts, or as a class when the clone is expanded.

>TRBD2|TRBV2|TRBJ2-2|once
CASSEGWGGNTGELFF
TGTGCCAGCAGTGAAGGGTGGGGGGGGAACACCGGGGAGCTGTTTTTT
>-|TRBV29-1|TRBJ1-2|-
CSALQTGPNYGYTF
TGCAGCGCCCTGCAGACAGGACCTAACTATGGCTACACCTTC
>-|TRBV9|TRBJ1-1|-
CASSVIWGGTEAFF
TGTGCCAGCAGCGTGATCTGGGGCGGCACTGAAGCTTTCTTT
>TRBD2|TRBV6-5|TRBJ2-1|-
CASGLGTSGSNEQFF
TGTGCCAGCGGTTTAGGAACTAGCGGGAGCAATGAGCAGTTCTTC
>TRBD2|TRBV5-4|TRBJ2-1|-
CASSYGLGVAGDNEQFF
TGTGCCAGCAGCTATGGCCTAGGGGTAGCGGGGGACAATGAGCAGTTCTTC
>TRBD1|TRBV7-9|TRBJ2-6|-
CASSLGDRLANVLTF
TGTGCCAGCAGCTTAGGGGACAGATTGGCCAACGTCCTGACTTTC
>TRBD2|TRBV18|TRBJ2-7|few
CASSPTSGGYKEQYF
TGTGCCAGCTCACCAACGAGCGGGGGTTATAAGGAGCAGTACTTC
>-|TRBV11-2|TRBJ2-7|-
CASSDDYSYEQYF
TGTGCCAGCAGCGATGACTACTCCTACGAGCAGTACTTC
>-|TRBV19|TRBJ1-5|-
CASTSGEPQHF
TGTGCCAGTACCTCCGGGGAGCCCCAGCATTTT
>-|TRBV7-9|TRBJ1-4|once
CASSLDIRNEKLFF
TGTGCCAGCAGCTTGGACATTCGTAATGAAAAACTGTTTTTT
>-|TRBV4-1|TRBJ1-5|-
CASSQDHSQPQHF
TGCGCCAGCAGCCAAGACCACAGCCAGCCCCAGCATTTT
>TRBD2|TRBV7-2|TRBJ2-3|-
CASSSPSGGVSDTQYF
TGTGCCAGCAGCTCCCCTAGCGGGGGGGTGTCAGATACGCAGTATTTT
>TRBD1|TRBV5-1|TRBJ2-1|-
CASSWGQGIYNEQFF
TGCGCCAGCAGCTGGGGACAGGGTATCTACAATGAGCAGTTCTTC
>TRBD2|TRBV5-1|TRBJ2-3|-
CASSLAGAGGTDTQYF
TGCGCCAGCAGCTTGGCGGGAGCGGGGGGTACAGATACGCAGTATTTT
>-|TRBV10-3|TRBJ2-1|-
CAISESSGRSYNEQFF
TGTGCCATCAGTGAGTCAAGCGGTCGCTCCTACAATGAGCAGTTCTTC
>-|TRBV15|TRBJ1-2|-
CATSRGGGFYGYTF
TGTGCCACCAGCAGAGGGGGGGGTTTCTATGGCTACACCTTC
>-|TRBV21-1|TRBJ1-2|-
CASSKSYRHGYTF
TGTGCCAGCAGCAAATCCTACAGGCATGGCTACACCTTC
>TRBD2|TRBV2|TRBJ2-3|-
CASSTRAGGVDTQYF
TGTGCCAGCAGTACAAGGGCGGGAGGAGTGGATACGCAGTATTTT
>TRBD2|TRBV27|TRBJ2-5|-
CASSLEGLAGGTQYF
TGTGCCAGCAGTTTAGAAGGACTAGCGGGGGGGACCCAGTACTTC
>TRBD2|TRBV5-1|TRBJ2-1|once
CASSVLAGDGNEQFF
TGCGCCAGCAGCGTACTAGCGGGAGATGGGAATGAGCAGTTCTTC
>-|TRBV9|TRBJ2-5|-
CASSLSGETQYF
TGTGCCAGCAGCCTCAGTGGAGAGACCCAGTACTTC
>TRBD2|TRBV7-9|TRBJ2-2|few
CASSPSGGHTGELFF
TGTGCCAGCAGCCCTAGCGGGGGTCACACCGGGGAGCTGTTTTTT
>TRBD1|TRBV7-9|TRBJ2-1|-
CASSQLRDRVGNEQFF
TGTGCCAGCAGCCAACTACGGGACAGGGTCGGCAATGAGCAGTTCTTC
>-|TRBV19|TRBJ1-6|-
CASSSPVGDSPLHF
TGTGCCAGTAGTAGTCCAGTAGGGGATTCACCCCTCCACTTT
>TRBD1|TRBV6-1|TRBJ1-1|-
CASSETGTGEAFF
TGTGCCAGCAGTGAAACCGGGACAGGTGAAGCTTTCTTT
>-|TRBV2|TRBJ1-1|-
CASSEAPGVNTEAFF
TGTGCCAGCAGTGAAGCGCCGGGGGTGAACACTGAAGCTTTCTTT
>-|TRBV2|TRBJ2-1|-
CASSEGGGGLSYNEQFF
TGTGCCAGCAGTGAAGGGGGAGGGGGGCTCTCCTACAATGAGCAGTTCTTC
>TRBD2|TRBV15|TRBJ2-3|-
CATSREWREAVTDTQYF
TGTGCCACCAGCAGAGAGTGGCGGGAGGCCGTGACAGATACGCAGTATTTT
>TRBD1|TRBV18|TRBJ1-1|-
CASSAGGGTEAFF
TGTGCCAGCTCAGCAGGGGGCGGCACTGAAGCTTTCTTT
>TRBD1|TRBV28|TRBJ2-2|-
CASSATGVGELFF
TGTGCCAGCAGCGCGACAGGGGTCGGGGAGCTGTTTTTT
>TRBD2|TRBV19|TRBJ2-3|-
CASSEASGVASTDTQYF
TGTGCCAGTAGTGAAGCTAGCGGGGTTGCTTCCACAGATACGCAGTATTTT
>TRBD1|TRBV2|TRBJ2-1|-
CASSEGTGNSYNEQFF
TGTGCCAGCAGTGAGGGGACAGGGAACTCCTACAATGAGCAGTTCTTC
>-|TRBV6-1|TRBJ1-5|-
CANLQGCQPQHF
TGTGCCAACCTACAGGGTTGTCAGCCCCAGCATTTT
>TRBD1|TRBV15|TRBJ2-7|-
CATSRAGTGGYEQYF
TGTGCCACCAGCAGGGCCGGGACAGGGGGTTACGAGCAGTACTTC
>-|TRBV5-1|TRBJ2-5|-
CASSLRQETQYF
TGCGCCAGCAGCCTCCGCCAAGAGACCCAGTACTTC
>TRBD2|TRBV9|TRBJ2-2|-
CASSVGSRGGLHGELFF
TGTGCCAGCAGCGTCGGTTCTCGGGGGGGCCTCCACGGGGAGCTGTTTTTT
>TRBD2|TRBV7-7|TRBJ2-1|-
CASSIGTSGNEQFF
TGTGCCAGCAGCATCGGGACTAGCGGGAATGAGCAGTTCTTC
>TRBD1|TRBV5-5|TRBJ2-3|few
CASIKGTGTDTQYF
TGTGCCAGCATCAAGGGGACAGGGACGGATACGCAGTATTTT
>TRBD2|TRBV7-3|TRBJ2-1|-
CASSLTGGTSGRGNEQFF
TGTGCCAGCAGCTTAACGGGGGGCACTAGCGGGAGAGGTAATGAGCAGTTCTTC
>-|TRBV6-5|TRBJ2-3|-
CASSRPGGTQYF
TGTGCCAGCAGCCGCCCCGGGGGTACGCAGTATTTT
>-|TRBV7-9|TRBJ2-5|-
CSSSKEGETQYF
TGTTCCAGCAGCAAGGAGGGGGAGACCCAGTACTTC
>-|TRBV7-2|TRBJ2-7|-
CASSPSRQSSYEQYF
TGTGCCAGCAGCCCCTCTCGACAGAGCTCCTACGAGCAGTACTTC
>-|TRBV2|TRBJ1-3|-
CASSEEAGNTIYF
TGTGCCAGCAGTGAGGAGGCTGGAAACACCATATATTTT
>TRBD2|TRBV4-1|TRBJ2-7|-
CASSQAGAPYEQYF
TGCGCCAGCTCTCAAGCGGGGGCCCCCTACGAGCAGTACTTC
>-|TRBV5-1|TRBJ2-3|-
CASSISPQGAGADTQYF
TGCGCCAGCAGCATCTCACCCCAGGGGGCGGGAGCAGATACGCAGTATTTT
>TRBD1|TRBV28|TRBJ2-4|-
CASSFGPPGTGIGAAKNIQYF
TGTGCCAGCAGTTTTGGGCCGCCCGGGACAGGGATCGGTGCCGCCAAAAACATTCAGTACTTC
>TRBD2|TRBV4-3|TRBJ2-1|-
CASSPGREHNEQFF
TGCGCCAGCAGCCCGGGGCGGGAGCACAATGAGCAGTTCTTC
>TRBD1|TRBV25-1|TRBJ1-2|-
CASSLPGTGFYGYTF
TGTGCCAGCAGCTTACCCGGGACAGGGTTTTATGGCTACACCTTC
>TRBD2|TRBV15|TRBJ2-5|-
CATSPWTAGGPETQYF
TGTGCCACCAGCCCATGGACGGCGGGAGGGCCTGAGACCCAGTACTTC
>-|TRBV6-6|TRBJ2-1|-
CACSGRSEQFF
TGTGCCTGCTCTGGAAGGAGTGAGCAGTTCTTC
>-|TRBV6-5|TRBJ1-2|-
CASSYSREVGGYTF
TGTGCCAGCAGTTACTCCAGGGAGGTGGGTGGCTACACCTTC
>-|TRBV15|TRBJ1-1|-
CATSRDRGLVEEAFF
TGTGCCACCAGCAGAGACAGGGGACTAGTGGAAGAAGCTTTCTTT
>-|TRBV2|TRBJ1-6|-
CASRQSSYNSPLHF
TGTGCCAGCAGACAGAGCTCCTATAATTCACCCCTCCACTTT
>-|TRBV6-5|TRBJ1-5|-
CASSRGVGQPQHF
TGTGCCAGCAGTCGGGGGGTTGGACAGCCCCAGCATTTT
>TRBD1|TRBV14|TRBJ1-6|-
CASSQLGTGQSPLHF
TGTGCCAGCAGCCAATTGGGGACAGGCCAGTCACCCCTCCACTTT
>-|TRBV9|TRBJ2-2|-
CASSGVFTGELFF
TGTGCCAGCAGCGGAGTTTTTACCGGGGAGCTGTTTTTT
>TRBD1|TRBV2|TRBJ1-2|-
CASSGQGRGGYTF
TGTGCCAGCAGCGGACAGGGCCGGGGAGGCTACACCTTC
>-|TRBV6-5|TRBJ2-3|-
CASSPRIPGSDTQYF
TGTGCCAGCAGCCCCCGTATACCAGGTTCAGATACGCAGTATTTT
>TRBD2|TRBV13|TRBJ2-5|-
CASSLWGSGRSETQYF
TGTGCCAGCAGCCTCTGGGGTAGCGGGAGATCGGAGACCCAGTACTTC